This is a list of T cell receptor beta chains from one sample in a study of cytomegalovirus exposure and HLA in healthy donors. Sequencing used immunoSEQ multiplex PCR; TCRdb keeps in-frame clones, though not all of them. Among around 300,000 clones listed, 65% to 85% were seen once. Sequencing was carried out using PBMCs. These receptors were obtained from a female donor in good health and CMV-seronegative. The CDR3 runs from the conserved cysteine through the conserved F or W. D genes are given only for firm matches. Where a row states a size, it is once, few, many or the class of an expanded clone; other rows omit it.

d_call	j_call	clone_size	cdr3_length	v_call	cdr3_nt	cdr3_aa
TRBD1	TRBJ1-1	once	15	TRBV28	TGTGCCAGCAGTTTTAGGGGGCAGGCGAACACTGAAGCTTTCTTT	CASSFRGQANTEAFF
TRBD1	TRBJ1-4	few	15	TRBV2	TGTGCCAGCACGCTCAGGGGGCAGGCTAATGAAAAACTGTTTTTT	CASTLRGQANEKLFF
TRBD1	TRBJ1-5	few	12	TRBV5-6	TGTGCCAGCAGACAGGGGTCCCAGCCCCAGCATTTT	CASRQGSQPQHF
.	TRBJ2-7	few	11	TRBV25-1	TGTGCCAGCGCGATCGGCTACGAGCAGTACTTC	CASAIGYEQYF
TRBD1	TRBJ2-7	.	15	TRBV6-1	TGTGCCAGCAGTGAAGCGACAGGGGGGAGCTACGAGCAGTACTTC	CASSEATGGSYEQYF
.	TRBJ1-1	.	13	TRBV30	TGTGCCTGGAGCTGGAGGGCGAACACTGAAGCTTTCTTT	CAWSWRANTEAFF
.	TRBJ1-5	.	12	TRBV6-1	TGTGCCAGCAGTGATCGGGTCGCGGCCCAGCATTTT	CASSDRVAAQHF
.	TRBJ2-7	.	15	TRBV14	TGTGCCAGCAGCCAGAGACACTTCGGGCGGGGCGAGCAGTACTTC	CASSQRHFGRGEQYF
.	TRBJ2-3	few	13	TRBV28	TGTGCCAGCAGTTTAGCGGGGACAGATACGCAGTATTTT	CASSLAGTDTQYF
.	TRBJ2-7	few	15	TRBV10-2	TGCGCCAGCACCAGAGGGGGACTACACTCCTACGAGCAGTACTTC	CASTRGGLHSYEQYF
TRBD1	TRBJ2-1	.	15	TRBV12-5	TGTGCTAGTGGTTTGGTACAGAGACAGGGGATCGAGCAGTTCTTC	CASGLVQRQGIEQFF
TRBD2	TRBJ2-1	.	17	TRBV6-4	TGTGCCAGCAGTGACTCGAGGGAACTAGCGGGCCTCAATGAGCAGTTCTTC	CASSDSRELAGLNEQFF
.	TRBJ1-1	.	13	TRBV30	TGTGCCTGGAGTGTCTCCGTGAACACTGAAGCTTTCTTT	CAWSVSVNTEAFF
.	TRBJ1-5	.	18	TRBV27	TGTGCCAGCAGTTTAAGTAGTATGGGGGGATTTAGCAATCAGCCCCAGCATTTT	CASSLSSMGGFSNQPQHF
TRBD2	TRBJ2-7	.	15	TRBV25-1	TGTGCCAGCAGTGCTAGCGGGAGGTCGCCCTACGAGCAGTACTTC	CASSASGRSPYEQYF
.	TRBJ1-3	.	10	TRBV9	TGTGCCAGCTCAGGAAACACCATATATTTT	CASSGNTIYF
.	TRBJ2-6	once	16	TRBV28	TGTGCCAGCAGTTTTCTTCGGTTTTCTGGGGCCAACGTCCTGACTTTC	CASSFLRFSGANVLTF
TRBD2	TRBJ2-3	once	17	TRBV27	TGTGCCAGCAGTGAAATTAGGACTAGCGGGAGCACAGATACGCAGTATTTT	CASSEIRTSGSTDTQYF
TRBD1	TRBJ1-1	few	13	TRBV5-1	TGCGCCAGCAGCTTGGACCCGGGACAGTTGGCTTTCTTT	CASSLDPGQLAFF
.	TRBJ1-3	.	15	TRBV6-1	TGTGCCAGCAGTGTACAGGGCAGTGCTGGAAACACCATATATTTT	CASSVQGSAGNTIYF
.	TRBJ2-2	few	12	TRBV5-4	TGTGCCAGCAGCTCTCCGACCGGGGAGCTGTTTTTT	CASSSPTGELFF
TRBD1	TRBJ2-2	.	14	TRBV6-5	TGTGCCACCGAACCGGGACAGGGGATCCGGGAGCTGTTTTTT	CATEPGQGIRELFF
TRBD2	TRBJ2-1	.	20	TRBV12-5	TGTGCTAGTGGTTTGCGCACAACGGGACTAGCGGGGTTGGAGCGCAATGAGCAGTTCTTC	CASGLRTTGLAGLERNEQFF
TRBD2	TRBJ2-2	.	17	TRBV30	TGTGCCTGGAGTGCTCTAGCGGGAGCGGGGGGCACCGGGGAGCTGTTTTTT	CAWSALAGAGGTGELFF
.	TRBJ1-2	.	16	TRBV7-9	TGTTCCAGCAGCTTAGGGTGGACAGAAGGGGTCGATGGCTACACCTTC	CSSSLGWTEGVDGYTF
TRBD1	TRBJ2-1	few	15	TRBV6-6	TGTGCCAGCAGAATGTCAGGGGGCGCGTCCGATGAGCAGTTCTTC	CASRMSGGASDEQFF
.	TRBJ2-7	.	16	TRBV4-1	TGCGCCAGCAGCCAAGGTTCGACTAGTAAGCCCTACGAGCAGTACTTC	CASSQGSTSKPYEQYF
TRBD2	TRBJ2-1	.	15	TRBV2	TGTGCCAGCAGTGAAGTCCTAGCGGCGTACAATGAGCAGTTCTTC	CASSEVLAAYNEQFF
TRBD2	TRBJ2-5	once	16	TRBV27	TGTGCCAGCGCCATTGGGACTAGCGGGAGAGGTGAGACCCAGTACTTC	CASAIGTSGRGETQYF
.	TRBJ1-2	.	11	TRBV29-1	TGCAGCGGCGTCGGGGGTCAGGGCTACACCTTC	CSGVGGQGYTF
.	TRBJ2-5	once	15	TRBV11-2	TGTGCCAGCAGCAACATAGCGACTGGGGGGGAGACCCAGTACTTC	CASSNIATGGETQYF
.	TRBJ1-1	.	12	TRBV28	TGTGCCAGCAGCCCCTTCCCCTATGAAGCTTTCTTT	CASSPFPYEAFF
.	TRBJ2-7	.	14	TRBV9	TGTGCCAGCAGCGCCTTCACTGAGGCCTCCGAGCAGTACTTC	CASSAFTEASEQYF
TRBD2	TRBJ2-1	.	14	TRBV9	TGTGCCAGCAGCGCCACTAGCGACTACAATGAGCAGTTCTTC	CASSATSDYNEQFF
.	TRBJ2-7	.	11	TRBV20-1	TGCAGTCCCTCCGGGGATTACGAGCAGTACTTC	CSPSGDYEQYF
.	TRBJ2-1	.	13	TRBV6-5	TGTGCCAGCAGTTACTCGGCAGTGGGAGAGCAGTTCTTC	CASSYSAVGEQFF
.	TRBJ1-2	.	19	TRBV21-1	TGTGCCAGCAGCAACCCGACAGGACCTAACCAATTCCTACCTTATGGCTACACCTTC	CASSNPTGPNQFLPYGYTF
.	TRBJ2-7	.	15	TRBV6-1	TGTGCCAGCACCGTCCGGGACAGCGGGAGTTACGAGCAGTACTTC	CASTVRDSGSYEQYF
.	TRBJ1-2	.	15	TRBV5-6	TGTGCCAGCAGCCGAGGCAGGGGCAGTGGCTATGGCTACACCTTC	CASSRGRGSGYGYTF
TRBD2	TRBJ2-1	.	17	TRBV7-9	TGTGCCAGCAGCCGGGGGCGGGAGGGCCCGTTTTACAATGAGCAGTTCTTC	CASSRGREGPFYNEQFF
TRBD1	TRBJ2-7	.	12	TRBV5-1	TGCGCCAGCTCCCGGACAGGGGGCGAGCAGTACTTC	CASSRTGGEQYF
.	TRBJ2-2	.	13	TRBV28	TGTGCCAGCCTGACAGAAAACACCGGGGAGCTGTTTTTT	CASLTENTGELFF
TRBD2	TRBJ2-5	.	17	TRBV15	TGTGCCACCAGCAGCACGGGACGGCTAGCGGGAAGAGAGACCCAGTACTTC	CATSSTGRLAGRETQYF
TRBD2	TRBJ2-7	once	15	TRBV6-6	TGTGCCAGCAGTTATTCCGGTCCCGGGGGGAACGAGCAGTACTTC	CASSYSGPGGNEQYF
TRBD1	TRBJ2-1	.	15	TRBV10-2	TGCGCCAGCAGTGACTCAGGGGGCACCTACAATGAGCAGTTCTTC	CASSDSGGTYNEQFF
TRBD1	TRBJ1-5	.	14	TRBV7-9	TGTGCCAGCAGCTCGACAGGGACGGGTCAGCCCCAGCATTTT	CASSSTGTGQPQHF